Following are 8 T cell receptor beta chains from one sample sequenced in a study of blood T cell repertoires in COVID-19. The protocol was immunoSEQ multiplex PCR, while the TCRdb copy is restricted to in-frame clones and leaves out a portion. The sample holds roughly 60,000 clones; approximately 72% are singletons and the top ten take 4.8%. The specimen was peripheral blood. These receptors all stem from a woman between 70 and 85 years old with COVID-19, enrolled during active disease.

The rearrangement links TRBV2 to TRBJ2-7; the match to TRBD2 covers 7 bases. The germline V gene has CDR1 SNHLY and CDR2 FYNNEI. The CDR3 runs to 14 residues. The trim removed 6 bases at V and 2 bases at J, leaving 7 bases unmatched. In DNA form, the CDR3 reads TGTGCCAGCAGCACGGCGGCGGGAGCCTACGAGCAGTACGTC. This translates into CASSTAAGAYEQYV.

V usage is TRBV7-2 and J usage is TRBJ2-5, with TRBD2 matching 13 bases. The CDR3 totals 18 residues. The germline V gene encodes CDR1 SGHTA and CDR2 FQGNSA. The V and J ends lost 5 bases and 5 bases, in that order; junction bases with no gene match: 14. The CDR3 is CASSMPTSGGRLAETQYF. In nucleotides, the CDR3 is TGTGCCAGCAGCATGCCGACTAGCGGGGGGAGGCTTGCGGAGACCCAGTACTTC.

This chain joins TRBV20-1 and TRBJ2-1; 7 bases map to TRBD1. Germline V gene sequence: CDR1 DFQATT, CDR2 SNEGSKA (reference sequence). This CDR3 has 11 residues. V lost 6 bases to trimming and J lost 15 bases; unmatched junction nucleotides: 11. The CDR3 reads CSAKDREVPFF. CDR3 DNA sequence: TGCAGTGCCAAAGACAGGGAAGTACCGTTCTTC.

On this clone: A read error may account for a junction end that differs from germline. This chain links TRBV7-7 with TRBJ2-2; unclear D gene. CDR3 length: 14 residues. Germline CDR1 is SSHAT and CDR2 is FNYEAQ (reference sequence). This chain's CDR3 is CASSLGQNTGELFF. As DNA, the CDR3 is TGTGCTAGCAGCTTAGGTCAGAACACCGGGGAGCTGTTTTTT.

As to this clone: Other DNA sequences in the same sample also yield this CDR3. The chain carries TRBV6-2 or TRBV6-3 and TRBJ1-1; the D is unclear. V lost 0 bases and J lost 5, with 4 bases in between. Per germline, CDR1 MNHEY and CDR2 SVGEGT. There are 12 residues in the CDR3. The CDR3 nucleotides are TGTGCCAGCAGTTACTCTCGGACTGAAGCTTTCTTT. Its protein is CASSYSRTEAFF.

This chain links TRBV7-9 with TRBJ1-4; 9 bases align to TRBD1. The CDR3 runs 16 residues. V lost 1 base to trimming and J lost 3 bases; unmatched junction nucleotides: 3. CDR1 and CDR2 from the germline V gene are SEHNR and FQNEAQ (reference sequence). CDR3 in amino acids: CASSLGTGVPNEKLFF. The CDR3 DNA is TGTGCCAGCAGCTTAGGGACAGGGGTACCTAATGAAAAACTGTTTTTT.

DNA of the CDR3: TGTGCCACCAGCAGGTGGACAGGGGATGAGCAGTTCTTC. Its protein product is CATSRWTGDEQFF. This sequence joins TRBV15 and TRBJ2-1; 9 bases fit TRBD1. In germline, CDR1 is LNHNV, CDR2 YYDKDF (reference sequence). Unmatched junction bases numbered 2, after V lost 3 bases and J lost 8 bases. This CDR3 is 13 amino acids long.

V is TRBV12-3 or TRBV12-4 and J is TRBJ1-1, with D possibly TRBD1 on 5 matching bases. This CDR3 is 13 amino acids long. With 1 base removed from V and 4 bases from J, the gap between germline ends came to 7 bases. The DNA for the CDR3 is TGTGCCAGCAGTTTAGGGGGACTCACTGAAGCTTTCTTT. Protein product: CASSLGGLTEAFF.